A single sample is the source of the 8 T cell receptor beta chains below, sequenced in a study of cytomegalovirus exposure and HLA in healthy donors. PCR amplification relied on 60 Vbeta primers (plus 13 Jbeta primers). Sequencing was performed with immunoSEQ multiplex PCR; in TCRdb, only in-frame clones are kept and a portion is missing. The sample has roughly 180,000 clones; about three quarters are singletons. The sequenced material came from PBMCs. The receptors here all came from a woman aged 60 to 75 in good health and CMV-seropositive.

This clone was seen more than once but under ten times. The chain joins TRBV6-5 to TRBJ2-4, with 7 nucleotides matching TRBD2. CDR3 length: 14 residues. The germline V gene has CDR1 MNHEY and CDR2 SVGAGI. V shed 8 bases, J shed 1 base, and the junction held 5 bases outside the gene matches. CDR3 sequence reads: CASSRESAKNIQYF. CDR3 in DNA: TGTGCCAGCTCGCGGGAGTCTGCCAAAAACATTCAGTACTTC.

The chain combines TRBV28 with TRBJ2-1, with 10 nucleotides matching TRBD1. Germline CDR1 and CDR2: MDHEN and SYDVKM. The V gene end was trimmed by 5 bases and the J gene end by 10 bases; junction bases not matched to a gene: 8. The CDR3 loop spans 14 amino acids. CDR3 DNA sequence: TGTGCCAGCAGTCGACAGGGGGCGGTAGGAGAGCAGTTCTTC. Translated: CASSRQGAVGEQFF.

The chain has TRBV19 and TRBJ2-5; tentative D call: TRBD1 (7 bases). The germline gives CDR1 LNHDA, CDR2 SQIVND (reference sequence). Trimming took 2 bases from V and 9 from J, leaving 10 bases between them. The CDR3 is 12 amino acids. This CDR3 is CASSIQGEAQYF. The CDR3 nucleotides read TGTGCCAGTAGTATACAGGGGGAGGCCCAGTACTTC. The complete variable domain, with remaining parts taken from reference TRBV19 and TRBJ2-5, reads DGGITQSPKYLFRKEGQNVTLSCEQNLNHDAMYWYRQDPGQGLRLIYYSQIVNDFQKGDIAEGYSVSREKKESFPLTVTSAQKNPTAFYLCASSIQGEAQYFGPGTRLLVL.

A single count supports this clone. The chain uses TRBV9 and TRBJ2-1, with 9 bases matching TRBD1. This CDR3 has 19 amino acids. Trimming at V came to 4 bases and at J to 2 bases, leaving 16 bases not matched to a gene. The germline V gene has CDR1 SGDLS and CDR2 YYNGEE. In DNA form, the CDR3 reads TGTGCCAGCAGCACTCGTCCCGGGACAGGGATGGGGACCTACAATGAGCAGTTCTTC. Its protein product is CASSTRPGTGMGTYNEQFF.

The chain uses TRBV6-6 and TRBJ2-3, with 10 bases matching TRBD1. V gave up 4 bases and J gave up 3 bases; unmatched junction bases: 4. CDR3 size: 15 residues. In germline, CDR1 is MNHNY, CDR2 SVGAGI (reference sequence). The CDR3 coding sequence is TGTGCCAGCAGTTTGACAGGGGGCAGGACAGATACGCAGTATTTT. Translation: CASSLTGGRTDTQYF.

This rearrangement joins TRBV19 to TRBJ1-5, with no clear D. V was trimmed by 5 bases and J by 4 bases, leaving 12 bases between them. The CDR3 is 14 amino acids. The germline CDR1 and CDR2 sequences are LNHDA and SQIVND (reference sequence). The CDR3 is CASSVGGGNQPQHF. CDR3 DNA sequence: TGTGCCAGTAGTGTCGGCGGTGGGAATCAGCCCCAGCATTTT.

The rearrangement joins TRBV6-5 to TRBJ2-7, with D possibly matching TRBD1 (6 bases). Looked up from germline, CDR1 is MNHEY and CDR2 is SVGAGI. The V and J ends lost 1 base and 3 bases respectively, with 10 bases between them. This CDR3 region has 14 residues. CDR3 region: CASSYYRGNYEQYF. Here the CDR3 DNA reads TGTGCCAGCAGTTACTATAGGGGGAACTACGAGCAGTACTTC.

J is TRBJ2-7 and V is TRBV7-9, with D hard to call. CDR1 is SEHNR and CDR2 is FQNEAQ in the germline V gene (reference sequence). CDR3 length: 12 residues. V lost 5 bases to trimming and J lost 6 bases, with 11 bases between them. This CDR3 reads CASSLQSPEQYF. CDR3 bases: TGTGCCAGCAGCCTACAGAGCCCCGAGCAGTACTTC.